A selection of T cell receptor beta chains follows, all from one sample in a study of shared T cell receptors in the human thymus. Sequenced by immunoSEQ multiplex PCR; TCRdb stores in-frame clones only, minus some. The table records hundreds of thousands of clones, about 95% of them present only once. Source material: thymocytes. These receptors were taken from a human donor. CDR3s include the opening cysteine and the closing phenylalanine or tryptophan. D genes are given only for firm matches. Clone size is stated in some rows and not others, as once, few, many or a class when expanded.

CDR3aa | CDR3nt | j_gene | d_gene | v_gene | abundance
CASSLRGGVTDTQYF | TGCGCCAGCAGCTTGCGGGGAGGGGTCACAGATACGCAGTATTTT | TRBJ2-3 | TRBD2 | TRBV5-1 | -
CSASQETQYF | TGCAGTGCCAGCCAAGAGACCCAGTACTTC | TRBJ2-5 | - | TRBV20-1 | -
CASSCWTGKIYEQYF | TGTGCCAGCAGCTGTTGGACAGGGAAGATCTACGAGCAGTACTTC | TRBJ2-7 | TRBD1 | TRBV7-8 | -
CASSLKPGEQFF | TGCGCCAGCAGCCTAAAACCAGGTGAGCAGTTCTTC | TRBJ2-1 | - | TRBV23-1 | once
CASMGLGSTGELFF | TGTGCCAGCATGGGACTAGGGTCCACCGGGGAGCTGTTTTTT | TRBJ2-2 | TRBD2 | TRBV27 | -
CASSLTYSNQPQHF | TGTGCCAGCAGTTTAACTTATAGCAATCAGCCCCAGCATTTT | TRBJ1-5 | - | TRBV28 | -
CASSQGGFTYEQYF | TGTGCCAGCAGCCAGGGAGGGTTCACCTACGAGCAGTACTTC | TRBJ2-7 | TRBD2 | TRBV9 | once
CASSHIPGQGGGGNSGYTF | TGTGCCAGCAGTCATATCCCGGGACAGGGGGGAGGTGGCAACTCTGGCTACACCTTC | TRBJ1-2 | TRBD1 | TRBV27 | -
CASSQRTSSYEQYF | TGTGCCAGCAGCCAGAGGACTAGCTCCTACGAGCAGTACTTC | TRBJ2-7 | TRBD2 | TRBV14 | -
CASSFRGSPEAFF | TGTGCCAGCAGTTTCCGCGGGTCGCCTGAAGCTTTCTTT | TRBJ1-1 | - | TRBV27 | -
CASSLFSSTGGNEQFF | TGTGCCAGCAGTTTATTTTCCTCTACAGGGGGCAATGAGCAGTTCTTC | TRBJ2-1 | TRBD1 | TRBV27 | -
CASSADSHNEQFF | TGTGCCAGCAGCGCCGACAGCCACAATGAGCAGTTCTTC | TRBJ2-1 | - | TRBV9 | -
CASSLRGGRLYIYYEQYF | TGTGCCAGCAGCTTAAGGGGAGGTCGTTTATACATCTACTACGAGCAGTACTTC | TRBJ2-7 | - | TRBV7-3 | -
CASKPGEYYRGLAGSYEQYF | TGTGCCAGCAAACCAGGAGAGTACTATCGGGGACTAGCGGGATCGTACGAGCAGTACTTC | TRBJ2-7 | TRBD2 | TRBV2 | -
CASSSHPLRDRRTSSYEQYF | TGTGCCAGCAGTTCGCACCCTCTCCGGGACAGGAGAACGAGCTCCTACGAGCAGTACTTC | TRBJ2-7 | TRBD1 | TRBV27 | -
CASSMGRQETQYF | TGTGCCAGTAGTATGGGTCGGCAAGAGACCCAGTACTTC | TRBJ2-5 | - | TRBV19 | -
CASSLAGTSGEETQYF | TGTGCCAGCAGCTTAGCCGGGACTAGCGGAGAAGAGACCCAGTACTTC | TRBJ2-5 | TRBD2 | TRBV7-2 | -
CASSFPGKAHNSGANVLTF | TGTGCCAGCAGCTTTCCTGGGAAGGCCCATAACTCTGGGGCCAACGTCCTGACTTTC | TRBJ2-6 | - | TRBV7-9 | -
CASSLEIRAHEQFF | TGTGCCAGCAGCTTAGAAATAAGGGCTCATGAGCAGTTCTTC | TRBJ2-1 | - | TRBV7-2 | once
CASSLVWGWGGELFF | TGCGCCAGCAGCTTGGTATGGGGATGGGGCGGGGAGCTGTTTTTT | TRBJ2-2 | - | TRBV5-1 | -
CASSLAVIAGGNEQFF | TGCGCCAGCAGCTTGGCGGTGATAGCGGGAGGGAATGAGCAGTTCTTC | TRBJ2-1 | TRBD2 | TRBV5-1 | -
CASSPTGTSGRGGTYNEQFF | TGTGCCAGCTCACCGACCGGGACTAGCGGGAGGGGAGGGACCTACAATGAGCAGTTCTTC | TRBJ2-1 | TRBD2 | TRBV18 | -
CASSRNEDSCLYNEQFF | TGTGCCAGCAGCCGTAACGAAGACTCGTGCCTCTACAATGAGCAGTTCTTC | TRBJ2-1 | - | TRBV7-9 | -